This TCR beta chain was captured by sequencing in a study of T-cell reconstitution after alpha-beta-depleted transplantation in children. The CDR3 has 16 residues. CDR1 SGHVS and CDR2 FQNEAQ come from the germline V gene. V was pared by 5 bases and J by 2 bases, with 17 bases between. As it was prepared, the TCRbeta library received unique molecular identifiers. TCRdb processed the PCR reads anew with MiXCR; each CDR3 protein has one entry. The sample yields under 450,000 distinct CDR3 sequences, roughly 14% seen once. At least ten counts were recorded for this clonotype. The input for sequencing was PBMCs, taken from the stem cell graft. The clonotype comes from a human donor who donated a stem cell graft to a child with Fanconi anemia. The V gene is TRBV7-8, the J gene TRBJ2-3, with D perhaps matching TRBD2 (6 bases). CDR3 residues: CASSERRDFATDTQYF. CDR3 bases: TGTGCCAGCAGCGAGAGAAGGGACTTTGCCACAGATACGCAGTATTTT.